One sample yielded the 8 T cell receptor beta chains listed below, sequenced in a study of identical twins. A single record per CDR3 protein comes from TCRdb applying MiXCR to the 5' RACE reads. The sample records about 1.7 million distinct CDR3 sequences, around 29% being singletons. Sequences were obtained from cord blood. The receptors were gathered from a newborn girl in good health.

Many counts were recorded for this clonotype. The J gene is TRBJ2-1, the V gene TRBV20-1; 13 bases match TRBD2. CDR3 size: 14 residues. Germline loops: CDR1 DFQATT, CDR2 SNEGSKA (reference sequence). V was pared by 0 bases and J by 9 bases, with 2 bases of the junction left unmatched. CDR3 nucleotide sequence: TGCAGTGCTAGAGATACTAGCGGGAGGGGTGAGCAGTTCTTC. It translates to CSARDTSGRGEQFF.

CDR3 DNA sequence: TGTGCCACCAGTGATTCGAGTAGCGGGAGCCACGAGCAGTACTTC. Translation: CATSDSSSGSHEQYF. J is TRBJ2-4 and V is TRBV24-1; 9 nucleotides line up with TRBD2. With the DNA end fitting TRBJ2-7 better, the J assignment may be wrong. CDR1 and CDR2 from the germline V gene are KGHDR and SFDVKD. The CDR3 contains 15 residues.

In regard to this clonotype: The junction does not match germline at one end; this may be a read error. This CDR3 reads CAGSIGGFLQETQYF. CDR3 in DNA: TGTGCCGGCAGCATAGGCGGATTCCTACAAGAGACCCAGTACTTC. The chain employs TRBV7-2 and TRBJ2-5, with no clear D. Germline CDR1 SGHTA, CDR2 FQGNSA. The CDR3 has 15 amino acids.

The chain couples TRBV9 to TRBJ2-1; 9 bases align to TRBD2. The V segment lost 5 bases and the J segment 5 bases; nucleotides outside the gene matches: 8. The germline V gene has CDR1 SGDLS and CDR2 YYNGEE. This CDR3 has 15 amino acids. CDR3 coding DNA: TGTGCCAGCAGTGCCGAGCGGGGGGTCCACAATGAGCAGTTCTTC. Its translation: CASSAERGVHNEQFF.

This clonotype was observed a handful of times. The chain uses TRBV20-1 and TRBJ2-7, with TRBD2 identical over 8 bases. V lost 5 bases, J lost 5 bases, and 14 bases stayed unmatched. Germline CDR1 is DFQATT and CDR2 is SNEGSKA (reference sequence). The length of the CDR3 is 15 residues. In DNA, the CDR3 is TGCAGTGCTGCTACCAGCGGGAGCAGAGTGAACGAGCAGTACTTC. Its translation: CSAATSGSRVNEQYF.

This sequence joins TRBV4-2 and TRBJ2-3; 7 bases agree with TRBD2. This CDR3 contains 16 residues. The germline CDR1 and CDR2 sequences are LGHNA and YNFKEQ. V shed 6 bases, J shed 2 bases, and the junction held 11 bases outside the gene matches. The CDR3 spells CASRQRSGAATDTQYF. The CDR3 DNA follows: TGTGCCAGCAGACAAAGGAGCGGGGCCGCCACAGATACGCAGTATTTT.

The V gene is TRBV30, the J gene TRBJ2-4, with TRBD1 identical over 7 bases. Germline V lookup: CDR1 GTSNPN, CDR2 SVGIG (reference sequence). Trimming took 0 bases from V and 0 from J; bases not matched to a gene: 8. This CDR3 is 17 amino acids long. The CDR3 coding sequence is TGTGCCTGGAGTGTACGCCACAGGGGCCCAGCCAAAAACATTCAGTACTTC. Translation gives CAWSVRHRGPAKNIQYF.

This clonotype was found once. The rearrangement links TRBV29-1 to TRBJ1-1; possibly TRBD1 for D (5 bases). V shed 7 bases and J shed 3 bases, with 27 bases lying between them. Germline CDR1 SQVTM, CDR2 ANQGSEA. The CDR3 spans 17 residues. The CDR3 DNA reads TGCAGCGCCGAGGCGCCGGGACTCACATGGGCGTACACTGAAGCTTTCTTT. This codes for CSAEAPGLTWAYTEAFF.